The clone carrying this T cell receptor (beta chain) was recorded many times. Its antigen is undetermined. This sample is drawn from a study of T cells in Graves' hyperthyroidism and ophthalmopathy. Whole-study findings and limits: The blood repertoire included most of the expanded thyroid clonotypes above 0.001. Before onset, by a median of around 6.4 months, the model predicted ophthalmopathy.

The study based diagnoses on clinical symptoms, serum thyroxine and TRAb, thyroid ultrasound and orbital computed tomography. Germline V gene sequence: CDR1 LNHDA, CDR2 SQIVND (reference sequence). V was trimmed by 4 bases and J by 7 bases, leaving 7 bases between them. The CDR3 loop spans 12 amino acids. TCR beta CDR3 sequences were amplified from RNA transcripts. Researchers ran a first-round RT-PCR on the TCR CDR3 using the HTBI primer set. TCRdb ran MiXCR on the multiplex PCR reads and lists one entry per CDR3 protein. This sample has 500,000 to 600,000 distinct CDR3 sequences, with roughly 46% found just once.

V gene TRBV19 combines with J gene TRBJ2-2; D not certain. The sample was peripheral blood or thyroid tissue (not recorded which). This receptor was identified in a woman under 30 with Graves' hyperthyroidism. The CDR3 loop reads CASSSGIGELFF. In DNA, the CDR3 is TGTGCCAGTAGTAGTGGCATCGGGGAGCTGTTTTTT.